The entry that follows covers one T cell receptor beta chain sequence. The antigen remains undetermined. This specimen belongs to a study of OX40 agonist ivuxolimab in advanced cancers. Sampling times: baseline, cycle 4 day 1, cycle 7 day 1. Study-wide points: The antigens recognized by the expanded peripheral T cells, that is their antigen specificity, were not determined.

Germline values: CDR1 KGHSH, CDR2 LQKENI. The germline V and J ends were trimmed by 6 bases and 4 bases, with 12 bases remaining between them. This CDR3 contains 14 residues. The method was immunoSEQ multiplex PCR; TCRdb's version includes in-frame clones alone and lacks a portion of them. The data contain about 55,000 clones, around nine tenths of them seen just once; the ten biggest clones take up about 7%. The source was CD4+ or CD8+ T cells sorted from blood, collected in a trial of the OX40 agonist ivuxolimab. This receptor was identified in an adult with an advanced solid tumor such as melanoma, head and neck, liver or kidney cancer. This chain connects TRBV18 to TRBJ1-4; TRBD1 might be the D (5 bases). The DNA for the CDR3 is TGTGCCAGCTCCGTGACAGCCGATAATGAAAAACTGTTTTTT. Translation gives CASSVTADNEKLFF. Supplemented by reference TRBV18 and TRBJ1-4, the full variable domain reads NAGVMQNPRHLVRRRGQEARLRCSPMKGHSHVYWYRQLPEEGLKFMVYLQKENIIDESGMPKERFSAEFPKEGPSILRIQQVVRGDSAAYFCASSVTADNEKLFFGSGTQLSVL.